The entry below describes one TCR beta chain. Its antigen is currently unknown. One end of the junction fails to match germline, which may point to a read error. The template was RNA from unsorted bulk tissue. Three rounds of nested PCR, following a modified ARM-PCR protocol, produced the TCRbeta library. TCRdb passed the multiplex PCR reads through MiXCR, listing each CDR3 protein once. The data contain roughly 140,000 distinct CDR3 sequences, around 61% of them singletons. There are 15 residues in the CDR3. Germline V gives CDR1 SGHAT, CDR2 FQNNGV. This record comes from a study of tumor and adjacent non-tumor tissue in lung cancer. Study at large: There were around 11 adenocarcinoma, 2 squamous cell carcinoma and 1 small cell lung cancer cases. Study-level findings and limits: Compared with tumor, normal lung showed significantly lower TCR diversity. Patients with more diverse tumor TCRs had worse survival. Top 100 clones took a larger repertoire share in normal lung.

This receptor was identified in a man between 60 and 75 years old with small cell lung cancer. The J gene is TRBJ2-3, the V gene TRBV11-2; TRBD2 might be the D (5 bases). The sequenced sample consisted of lung tumor tissue. CDR3 sequence: CASSLSYGITDTQYF. In DNA form, the CDR3 reads TGTGCCAGCAGCTTATCTTACGGGATCACAGATACACAGTATTTT.